Reported below is one TCR beta chain. The antigen this receptor binds is unknown. No much larger clonotype is one base removed from it; base qualities were not supplied. These data are taken from a study of blood T cell repertoires in COVID-19 (dated by TCRdb to about 2020). For the wider study: The collaborator samples originated in the United States, Italy and Spain and spanned the acute and convalescent phases of COVID-19. The material from the prospective study consisted of cDNA or gDNA derived from T cells, B-cell-depleted T cells, or PBMCs. The dataset comprised deeply sampled blood TCRbeta repertoires from subjects exposed to, actively infected with, or recovered from COVID-19. The repertoires were released in a freely available public database meant as a resource for research on the immune response to SARS-CoV-2. The samples were drawn from the first 160 participants of the ongoing ImmuneRACE study and from roughly 1,300 subjects provided by 6 global collaborators. Nearly every sample came with metadata listing a de-identified subject ID, COVID-19 status, age in years and sex. Where available, HLA class I and class II types were taken from metadata supplied by the sample provider and were not determined by assay-based typing. Study-wide findings and limitations: The amount of clinical and demographic metadata varied by source and participant and was provided uncurated.

TCRbeta CDR3 regions were amplified from genomic DNA by means of the immunoSEQ Assay, a bias-controlled multiplex PCR. The authors' analysis ran thus. Nucleated cell counts per sample were estimated from amplification of reference gene primers within the assay. To quantify the absolute abundance of each unique TCRbeta CDR3 rearrangement, sequence reads were collapsed and filtered. For each sample, productive Simpson clonality was calculated by taking the square root of Simpson's diversity index across productive rearrangements. TCRdb stores this immuneACCESS table with in-frame sequences only. Part of the clones is absent; in the studies checked, under half of the shortfall reflects unresolved V genes, and no reason is known for the rest. V, J and clone size are taken as reported in that table, and D and trimming were inferred from the DNA itself. The sample yields some 70,000 clones; about nine tenths were counted once. The ten largest clonotypes hold approximately 7% of the sample.

The CDR3, from cysteine to phenylalanine, totals 15 residues. The entry retains the CDR3 DNA only, 45 bases that are in frame from base 1. The junction carries 22 bases between V and J, which are trimmed by 8 bases and 5 bases respectively. CDR1 and CDR2, per the germline V gene, are MGHDK and SYGVNS. Each collaborating institution followed its own protocols to collect whole blood in K2EDTA tubes. For TCRbeta analysis, collaborators shipped samples as frozen whole blood, isolated PBMCs, or DNA extracted from either of those sample types. This clonotype was sampled from a man in his fifties with active COVID-19. The chain links TRBV25-1 with TRBJ2-7; 5 matching bases give a weak D call of TRBD1. Sequenced input: peripheral blood. CDR3 region: CASSPTIGVVHEQYF. The nucleotide sequence reads as follows: TGTGCCAGCTCCCCAACCATAGGGGTCGTCCACGAGCAGTACTTC.